The present TCR beta chain was sequenced within a study of T cells in Graves' hyperthyroidism and ophthalmopathy. The investigators amplified TCR beta CDR3 regions from RNA transcripts. A first-round RT-PCR of the TCR CDR3 used the HTBI primer set. TCRdb recomputed calls from the multiplex PCR reads with MiXCR, one row per CDR3 protein. Here the sample spans approximately 620,000 distinct CDR3 sequences, roughly 15% being singletons. Material: blood. This receptor was identified in a woman in her forties with Graves' ophthalmopathy.

CDR3 sequence reads: CSACQSTPANSPLHF. The CDR3 nucleotides read TGCAGTGCTTGCCAATCGACACCGGCGAATTCACCCCTCCACTTT. The chain combines TRBV20-1 with TRBJ1-6, with D uncertain. This CDR3 is built from 15 residues. Germline assignment: CDR1 DFQATT and CDR2 SNEGSKA (reference sequence). The ends were cut back, 5 bases at V and 7 bases at J, with 18 bases in the middle.